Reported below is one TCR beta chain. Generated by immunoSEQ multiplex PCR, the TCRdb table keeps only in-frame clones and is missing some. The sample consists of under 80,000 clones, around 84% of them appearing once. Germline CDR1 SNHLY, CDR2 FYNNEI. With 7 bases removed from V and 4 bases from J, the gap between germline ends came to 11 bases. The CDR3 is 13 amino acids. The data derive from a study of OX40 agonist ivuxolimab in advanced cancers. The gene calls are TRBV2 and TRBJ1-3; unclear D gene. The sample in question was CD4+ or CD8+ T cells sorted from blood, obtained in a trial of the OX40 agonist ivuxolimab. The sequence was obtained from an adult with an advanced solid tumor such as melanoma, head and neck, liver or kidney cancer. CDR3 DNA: TGTGCCAGCACTCTCGGAACGGGAAACACCATATATTTT. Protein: CASTLGTGNTIYF.